This T cell receptor (beta chain) was sequenced for a study of T cells of healthy individuals. TCRdb reanalysed the 5' RACE reads using MiXCR and keeps one entry per CDR3 protein. The sample has 75,000 to 95,000 distinct CDR3 sequences, roughly 5% seen once. This clonotype was recorded many times. The receptor was isolated from a female donor in good health.

The CDR3 DNA follows: TGCGCCAGCAGCACCCCCCGGGCGGGAGGATCGACAGATACGCAGTATTTT. Amino acids: CASSTPRAGGSTDTQYF. The gene calls are TRBV5-1 and TRBJ2-3, with TRBD2 matching 8 bases. The CDR3 extends over 17 amino acids. From germline, CDR1 is SGHRS and CDR2 YFSETQ. J gave up 3 bases and V 4 bases, and 13 bases lay outside the gene matches.